The 20 T cell receptor beta chains in this list originate from one sample, sequenced in a study of blood T cell repertoires in COVID-19. The table came from immunoSEQ multiplex PCR; TCRdb's copy has only in-frame clones and leaves some out. The repertoire consists of tens of thousands of clones, with roughly 70% occurring once and the leading ten covering roughly 10%. Material for sequencing was peripheral blood. Receptors were obtained from an older woman with acute or convalescent COVID-19.

This clone was counted a few times. This chain connects TRBV4-1 to TRBJ2-2, with a weak D call TRBD2 (5 bases). The CDR3 has 16 amino acids. Trimming shortened V by 1 base and J by 1 base, and 10 bases separated the two germline ends. Germline CDR1 MGHRA, CDR2 YSYEKL. In DNA form, the CDR3 reads TGCGCCAGCAGCCAAGGACTAAGGAGGAACACCGGGGAGCTGTTTTTT. This gives the protein CASSQGLRRNTGELFF.

The rearrangement uses TRBV6-5 and TRBJ1-6; 8 nucleotides line up with TRBD1. V shed 10 bases, J shed 9 bases, and the junction held 14 bases outside the gene matches. The CDR3 spans 15 residues. Germline V gene data show CDR1 as MNHEY and CDR2 as SVGAGI. CDR3 DNA sequence: TGTGCCACGCAAAGAGCGGGACAGGCGGGTTCACCCCTCCACTTT. This codes for CATQRAGQAGSPLHF.

This clone was detected a few times. The rearrangement links TRBV5-1 to TRBJ2-7, with 10 bases lining up with TRBD1. J lost 5 bases, V lost 0 bases, and 5 bases had no gene match. This CDR3 is built from 15 residues. Germline V gene lookup returns CDR1 SGHRS and CDR2 YFSETQ. The CDR3 protein is CASSLGQGASDEQYF. Written as DNA, the CDR3 is TGCGCCAGCAGCTTGGGACAGGGGGCTTCGGACGAGCAGTACTTC.

This rearrangement joins TRBV7-9 to TRBJ2-4; the match to TRBD1 covers 7 bases. Germline CDR1 and CDR2: SEHNR and FQNEAQ (reference sequence). V was pared by 5 bases and J by 6 bases, with 16 bases of the junction left unmatched. CDR3 length: 17 residues. The CDR3 nucleotides are TGTGCCAGCAGCCCCCCTAGTCGCACAGGGGCGTCAAACATTCAGTACTTC. Its protein is CASSPPSRTGASNIQYF.

The CDR3 nucleotides read TGTGCCAGCAGCCCGAATAGCGGGATGAGCTCCTACAATGAGCAGTTCTTC. As protein: CASSPNSGMSSYNEQFF. The chain recombines TRBV7-2 with TRBJ2-1; TRBD2 matches 8 bases. This CDR3 has 17 amino acids. Germline CDR1 is SGHTA and CDR2 is FQGNSA. V dropped 5 bases and J dropped 0; count of bases not matched to a gene: 9.

V and J are TRBV7-3 and TRBJ2-1, with D possibly matching TRBD2 (6 bases). The germline V gene encodes CDR1 SGHTA and CDR2 FQGTGA. The CDR3 length is 12 residues. The V end was cut by 5 bases, the J end by 11 bases, with 13 bases between. DNA for the CDR3: TGTGCCAGCAGCCATCCGGGAGCCCAGCAGTTCTTC. Residues: CASSHPGAQQFF. Full variable domain (missing parts from reference TRBV7-3 and TRBJ2-1): GAGVSQTPSNKVTEKGKYVELRCDPISGHTALYWYRQSLGQGPEFLIYFQGTGAADDSGLPNDRFFAVRPEGSVSTLKIQRTERGDSAVYLCASSHPGAQQFFGPGTRLTVL.

The J gene is TRBJ1-1, the V gene TRBV19, with TRBD1 matching over 8 bases. Germline trimming cut 3 bases from V and 3 bases from J; bases unmatched to any gene: 6. Germline assignment: CDR1 LNHDA and CDR2 SQIVND (reference sequence). CDR3 length: 15 residues. The CDR3 loop reads CASSIGQGADTEAFF. The CDR3 nucleotides are TGTGCCAGTAGTATTGGGCAGGGGGCTGACACTGAAGCTTTCTTT.

The rearrangement links TRBV6-2 or TRBV6-3 to TRBJ2-7, with D tentatively TRBD2 (7 bases). The CDR3 sequence is 14 residues long. V was pared by 5 bases and J by 3 bases, with 14 bases between. The germline V gene has CDR1 MNHEY and CDR2 SVGEGT. The CDR3, as DNA: TGTGCCAGCAGTCTAGGGGGGGACAACTACGAGCAGTACTTC. This gives the protein CASSLGGDNYEQYF.

The V and J genes are TRBV11-2 and TRBJ2-7, with 11 bases identical to TRBD1. Germline values: CDR1 SGHAT, CDR2 FQNNGV. The CDR3 spans 16 residues. After removal of 0 bases from V and 3 bases from J, the junction contained 4 bases not matched to a gene. The CDR3 loop reads CASSLDGTGGHYEQYF. The CDR3, as DNA: TGTGCCAGCAGCTTAGACGGGACAGGGGGTCACTACGAGCAGTACTTC.

This clone has just a few counts. The V call is TRBV25-1, the J call TRBJ1-6, with 9 nucleotides matching TRBD1. With 5 bases clipped from V and 10 bases from J, the junction kept 6 bases outside the gene matches. Germline V gene lookup returns CDR1 MGHDK and CDR2 SYGVNS. CDR3 length: 14 amino acids. CDR3 protein: CASSYRGLGSPLHF. The CDR3 DNA is TGTGCCAGCAGTTACAGGGGGCTGGGATCACCCCTCCACTTT.

This clone has only a few counts. The gene calls are TRBV6-1 and TRBJ1-2, with 7 bases identical to TRBD1. J gave up 7 bases and V 1 base, and 3 bases lay outside the gene matches. CDR1 MNHNS and CDR2 SASEGT come from the germline V gene. The CDR3 covers 13 residues. The CDR3 DNA follows: TGTGCCAGCAGTGAAGGCACAGGGGTTGGCTACACCTTC. As protein: CASSEGTGVGYTF.

The chain has TRBV7-3 and TRBJ2-7; 9 bases match TRBD1. The CDR3 covers 15 residues. Looked up from germline, CDR1 is SGHTA and CDR2 is FQGTGA. Losses at the gene ends were 5 bases for V and 4 bases for J; bases not matched to a gene: 9. The DNA for the CDR3 is TGTGCCAGCAGCGTCTCCGGGACAGGGAGATACGAGCAGTACTTC. It translates to CASSVSGTGRYEQYF.

This clone was seen just once. The rearrangement joins TRBV9 to TRBJ2-1, with TRBD1 matching 8 bases. The V gene end was trimmed by 0 bases and the J gene end by 9 bases; junction bases not matched to a gene: 11. The CDR3 is made up of 16 amino acids. CDR1 is SGDLS, CDR2 YYNGEE, per germline. The CDR3 here is CASSVVGRGRLGEQFF. CDR3 in DNA: TGTGCCAGCAGCGTAGTAGGCAGGGGGCGGTTGGGTGAGCAGTTCTTC. Full variable domain (outside the CDR3, taken from reference TRBV9 and TRBJ2-1): DSGVTQTPKHLITATGQRVTLRCSPRSGDLSVYWYQQSLDQGLQFLIQYYNGEERAKGNILERFSAQQFPDLHSELNLSSLELGDSALYFCASSVVGRGRLGEQFFGPGTRLTVL.

This clone was seen many times. The gene calls are TRBV6-1 and TRBJ2-1; 14 bases are shared with TRBD2. In germline, CDR1 is MNHNS, CDR2 SASEGT. This CDR3 spans 16 amino acids. The V and J ends lost 4 bases and 11 bases, in that order; junction bases with no gene match: 10. The DNA of the CDR3 is TGTGCCAGCAGTGGTGTAGGGACTAGCGGGAGAAACAAGCAGTTCTTC. Encoded protein: CASSGVGTSGRNKQFF.

This chain links TRBV7-9 with TRBJ2-5, with 11 bases that match TRBD2. V lost 1 base to trimming and J lost 2 bases; unmatched junction nucleotides: 3. The CDR3 length is 16 residues. CDR1 SEHNR and CDR2 FQNEAQ come from the germline V gene (reference sequence). CDR3 amino acids: CASSLGVAGGQETQYF. Here the CDR3 DNA reads TGTGCCAGCAGCTTAGGGGTAGCGGGAGGGCAAGAGACCCAGTACTTC.

This clone has just a few counts. The chain links TRBV7-9 to TRBJ2-1; TRBD2 matches 8 bases. V trimming: 3 bases; J trimming: 3 bases; junction bases outside the gene matches: 7. The CDR3 runs to 16 residues. Germline CDR1 and CDR2: SEHNR and FQNEAQ (reference sequence). CDR3 in DNA: TGTGCCAGCAGCTTTGCGGGAGGTGTACGCTACAATGAGCAGTTCTTC. Its protein is CASSFAGGVRYNEQFF. Combining the CDR3 with reference TRBV7-9 and TRBJ2-1 gives the whole variable domain DTGVSQNPRHKITKRGQNVTFRCDPISEHNRLYWYRQTLGQGPEFLTYFQNEAQLEKSRLLSDRFSAERPKGSFSTLEIQRTEQGDSAMYLCASSFAGGVRYNEQFFGPGTRLTVL.

V usage is TRBV7-9 and J usage is TRBJ1-1; the D is unclear. Trimming removed 8 bases from V and 0 bases from J, with 7 bases in between. The V gene's germline CDR1 is SEHNR and CDR2 FQNEAQ (reference sequence). This CDR3 is built from 12 residues. CDR3 amino acids: CASGLVNTEAFF. CDR3 coding DNA: TGTGCCAGCGGGCTCGTGAACACTGAAGCTTTCTTT. The whole variable domain, remainder taken from reference TRBV7-9 and TRBJ1-1, is DTGVSQNPRHKITKRGQNVTFRCDPISEHNRLYWYRQTLGQGPEFLTYFQNEAQLEKSRLLSDRFSAERPKGSFSTLEIQRTEQGDSAMYLCASGLVNTEAFFGQGTRLTVV.

The rearrangement joins TRBV2 to TRBJ2-7; 9 nucleotides agree with TRBD2. Germline V gene data show CDR1 as SNHLY and CDR2 as FYNNEI. Trimming cost V 5 bases and J 5 bases; bases outside gene matches: 7. The CDR3 is 14 amino acids. CDR3 coding DNA: TGTGCCAGCAGTCACCTAGCGGGGAAGGACGAGCAGTACTTC. Its protein is CASSHLAGKDEQYF.

This clone has a handful of counts. The chain employs TRBV9 and TRBJ2-3, with 10 bases fitting TRBD2. The CDR3 covers 15 residues. Germline assignment: CDR1 SGDLS and CDR2 YYNGEE. Losses at the gene ends were 0 bases for V and 3 bases for J; bases not matched to a gene: 1. The CDR3 DNA follows: TGTGCCAGCAGCGTAGCTAGCGGGGGAACAGATACGCAGTATTTT. Residues: CASSVASGGTDTQYF.

This clone was counted only a few times. The chain has TRBV6-5 and TRBJ1-1, with D tentatively TRBD1 (6 bases). Trimming cost V 6 bases and J 6 bases, with 14 bases left between them. This CDR3 region has 13 residues. Per the germline V gene, CDR1 is MNHEY and CDR2 is SVGAGI. The CDR3 nucleotides read TGTGCCAGCAGATATACAGGGTATGCTGAAGCTTTCTTT. Amino acid sequence: CASRYTGYAEAFF.